This TCR beta chain was sequenced for a study of post-analysis software for immune sequencing data. Whole-study findings and limits: Included in a set of roughly five TRBV segments more frequent in patients than controls were TRBV5-6, TRBV5-1 and TRBV20-1. Strong co-clustering by F measure was evident for samples that had been prepared in the same batch.

cDNA libraries for TCR beta contained unique molecular identifiers. TCRdb used MiXCR to reprocess the PCR reads, holding one entry per CDR3 protein. The profile shows 700,000 to 900,000 distinct CDR3 sequences, 40% to 55% of them singletons. Per the germline V gene, CDR1 is DFQATT and CDR2 is SNEGSKA (reference sequence). V gave up 3 bases and J gave up 6 bases, with 18 bases separating them. The CDR3 is 15 residues long. In the case of this clonotype: Antigen unknown.

This TCR was recovered from a girl under 18 with multiple sclerosis. The specimen sequenced was blood. The chain uses TRBV20-1 and TRBJ2-1; D may correspond to TRBD1 or TRBD2 (5 bases each). The CDR3 reads CSASIRTQLGNEQFF. The CDR3 DNA reads TGCAGTGCTAGTATCAGGACACAACTAGGCAATGAGCAGTTCTTC.